This entry lists 20 T cell receptor beta chains sequenced from one sample in a study of T cells after yellow fever vaccination. One entry per CDR3 protein, called by TCRdb with MiXCR from the 5' RACE reads. The sample consists of approximately 340,000 distinct CDR3 sequences, about 9.5% of them appearing once. Sample: PBMCs, taken on the day of the first yellow fever vaccination. The origin of the receptors is a man in his late teens or twenties who received the YFV17D yellow fever vaccine.

This chain links TRBV7-2 with TRBJ1-1, with a possible D match to TRBD1 (5 bases). Trimming left V 0 bases short and J 1 base short, with 9 bases between. The V gene's germline CDR1 is SGHTA and CDR2 FQGNSA. This CDR3 has 15 residues. The DNA for the CDR3 is TGTGCCAGCAGCTTAGCGCCGGGGGGGAACACTGAAGCTTTCTTT. Its translation: CASSLAPGGNTEAFF.

Only a few counts were recorded for this clonotype. In DNA form, the CDR3 reads TGCAGCGTTCAATTCACAATGGGGACAGATACGCAGTATTTT. Protein: CSVQFTMGTDTQYF. V is TRBV29-1 and J is TRBJ2-3; no clear D gene. Trimming stripped 5 bases from V and 3 bases from J, with 15 bases between. CDR3 length: 14 residues. Germline CDR1 and CDR2: SQVTM and ANQGSEA.

This clonotype was picked up a small number of times. The J gene is TRBJ2-7, the V gene TRBV6-2 or TRBV6-3, with D hard to call. CDR1 and CDR2 (germline): MNHEY, SVGEGT. V lost 2 bases and J lost 1, with 6 bases in between. CDR3 length equals 13 residues. DNA for the CDR3: TGTGCCAGCAGTTACCATGGATCCTACGAGCAGTACTTC. Amino acid sequence: CASSYHGSYEQYF.

This clonotype was counted at least ten times. J is TRBJ2-2 and V is TRBV5-1; D is uncertain. Germline assignment: CDR1 SGHRS and CDR2 YFSETQ. Trimming removed 0 bases at V and 3 bases at J, with 6 bases between. The CDR3 runs 14 residues. CDR3 amino acids: CASSLEPHTGELFF. CDR3 DNA: TGCGCCAGCAGCTTGGAGCCGCACACCGGGGAGCTGTTTTTT.

This clonotype was seen a handful of times. J is TRBJ2-5 and V is TRBV7-9; 9 nucleotides match TRBD1. The CDR3 is 15 amino acids. Germline loops: CDR1 SEHNR, CDR2 FQNEAQ (reference sequence). V was pared by 5 bases and J by 3 bases, with 7 bases of the junction left unmatched. The CDR3 coding sequence is TGTGCCAGCAGCCCTGGCACAGGGGGCGAAGAGACCCAGTACTTC. It yields the protein CASSPGTGGEETQYF.

V gene TRBV7-2 combines with J gene TRBJ2-3; a possible D gene is TRBD2 (6 bases). V was pared by 2 bases and J by 11 bases, with 14 bases between. The CDR3 has 13 amino acids. Germline CDR1 is SGHTA and CDR2 is FQGNSA. CDR3 in amino acids: CASSLNAPGVQYF. The CDR3, as DNA: TGTGCCAGCAGCTTAAACGCCCCGGGGGTGCAGTATTTT. The variable domain in full, completed from reference TRBV7-2 and TRBJ2-3, reads GAGVSQSPSNKVTEKGKDVELRCDPISGHTALYWYRQSLGQGLEFLIYFQGNSAPDKSGLPSDRFSAERTGGSVSTLTIQRTQQEDSAVYLCASSLNAPGVQYFGPGTRLTVL.

This clonotype was recorded many times. The chain has TRBV28 and TRBJ2-5; maybe TRBD2 (7 bases). Trimming stripped 4 bases from V and 4 bases from J, with 19 bases between. CDR3 length equals 16 residues. In germline, CDR1 is MDHEN, CDR2 SYDVKM. CDR3 residues: CASSSPEGGDRETQYF. As DNA, the CDR3 is TGTGCCAGCAGTTCCCCTGAAGGGGGGGACCGAGAGACCCAGTACTTC.

This chain links TRBV4-1 with TRBJ1-4; D not resolved. Germline values: CDR1 MGHRA, CDR2 YSYEKL. The V end was cut by 0 bases, the J end by 13 bases, with 12 bases between. The CDR3 runs 13 residues. The CDR3 reads CASSQESPSVLFF. CDR3 DNA sequence: TGCGCCAGCAGCCAAGAATCCCCTTCGGTACTGTTTTTT.

The chain combines TRBV5-1 with TRBJ2-7, with 9 bases that match TRBD1. The CDR3 is 15 amino acids. J gave up 7 bases and V 3 bases, and 11 bases lay outside the gene matches. Germline CDR1 is SGHRS and CDR2 is YFSETQ. CDR3 in amino acids: CASSCVDRGSGEQYF. The CDR3 region has the DNA TGCGCCAGCAGCTGCGTTGACAGGGGGTCGGGAGAGCAGTACTTC.

The V gene is TRBV5-1, the J gene TRBJ1-2; a possible D gene is TRBD1 (6 bases). V was trimmed by 4 bases and J by 7 bases, leaving 26 bases between them. Germline CDR1 reads SGHRS; CDR2 reads YFSETQ. This CDR3 has 17 residues. CDR3 bases: TGCGCCAGCAGCGACAACGTTGGTCGGAGGGGGAGTTTTGGCTACACCTTC. Translation: CASSDNVGRRGSFGYTF.

This clonotype was found a few times. The V gene is TRBV6-5, the J gene TRBJ2-5; maybe TRBD1 (6 bases). The CDR3 loop spans 14 amino acids. The V gene's germline CDR1 is MNHEY and CDR2 SVGAGI. With 0 bases removed from V and 2 bases from J, the gap between germline ends came to 7 bases. The CDR3 region is CASSYSDRQETQYF. DNA for the CDR3: TGTGCCAGCAGTTACTCGGACAGACAAGAGACCCAGTACTTC.

This chain connects TRBV11-3 to TRBJ2-3; TRBD1 matches 7 bases. V lost 4 bases to trimming and J lost 4 bases; unmatched junction nucleotides: 5. CDR1 SGHNT and CDR2 YENEEA come from the germline V gene. The CDR3 is made up of 14 amino acids. CDR3 sequence reads: CASSYDRAPDTQYF. The CDR3 DNA reads as TGTGCCAGCAGCTATGACAGGGCTCCAGATACGCAGTATTTT.

This clonotype came up a few times. CDR3 amino acids: CSVEDLTAGGRLGDTQYF. Here the CDR3 DNA reads TGCAGCGTTGAAGATCTCACAGCGGGGGGTAGATTAGGAGATACGCAGTATTTT. The V gene is TRBV29-1, the J gene TRBJ2-3; 9 nucleotides match TRBD2. Germline V lookup: CDR1 SQVTM, CDR2 ANQGSEA. Trimming removed 0 bases from V and 5 bases from J; junction bases left unmatched: 15. The CDR3 has 18 residues.

This clonotype was seen a single time. The J gene is TRBJ1-5, the V gene TRBV27; 11 bases match TRBD1. CDR1 MNHEY and CDR2 SMNVEV come from the germline V gene (reference sequence). Trimming removed 0 bases from V and 7 bases from J; junction bases left unmatched: 5. The CDR3 length is 16 residues. This chain's CDR3 is CASSLSGTGGEQPQHF. The CDR3 DNA is TGTGCCAGCAGTTTATCCGGGACAGGGGGTGAACAGCCCCAGCATTTT.

This chain joins TRBV20-1 and TRBJ2-7, with 8 bases lining up with TRBD1. V shed 1 base and J 4 bases; nucleotides not matched to a gene: 3. Per germline, CDR1 DFQATT and CDR2 SNEGSKA (reference sequence). CDR3 length equals 13 residues. The CDR3 spells CSARGTGIYEQYF. The CDR3 DNA is TGCAGTGCTAGAGGGACAGGGATATACGAGCAGTACTTC.

This clonotype came up many times. The V call is TRBV7-9, the J call TRBJ2-2; D might be TRBD2 (5 bases). Germline V CDR1 and CDR2: SEHNR, FQNEAQ (reference sequence). CDR3 length: 12 residues. V lost 6 bases and J 7 bases, leaving 9 bases between the germline ends. DNA of the CDR3: TGTGCCAGCAGACCCCGGGACGGGGAGCTGTTTTTT. Amino acid sequence: CASRPRDGELFF.

The chain joins TRBV12-3 or TRBV12-4 to TRBJ1-2; possibly TRBD1 for D (5 bases). The CDR3 length is 13 residues. The V and J ends lost 6 bases and 8 bases respectively, with 16 bases between them. In DNA, the CDR3 is TGTGCCAGCAGCCCCGGGACTTGGGTCGGCTACACCTTC. It is translated as CASSPGTWVGYTF.

In its sample, this clonotype was seen many times. V and J are TRBV5-4 and TRBJ2-1; 10 bases are a match to TRBD2. The CDR3 spans 15 residues. Germline values: CDR1 SGHNT, CDR2 YYREEE (reference sequence). Trimming at V came to 5 bases and at J to 5 bases, leaving 7 bases not matched to a gene. CDR3 sequence reads: CASRRTSGINNEQFF. The CDR3 coding sequence is TGTGCCAGCAGGCGGACTAGCGGAATAAACAATGAGCAGTTCTTC.

The chain couples TRBV5-5 to TRBJ2-7; a weak D match, TRBD2 (5 bases). The V end lost 1 base, the J end lost 3 bases, and 14 bases lay between the germline ends. The CDR3 has 15 amino acids. The germline gives CDR1 SGHKS, CDR2 YYEKEE (reference sequence). CDR3 DNA: TGTGCCAGCAGCTTGAGAGACGGAGGACTCTACGAGCAGTACTTC. Its protein product is CASSLRDGGLYEQYF.

The chain carries TRBV4-3 and TRBJ2-7; D uncertain. Germline V gene sequence: CDR1 LGHNA, CDR2 YSLEER. Trimming stripped 0 bases from V and 0 bases from J, with 6 bases between. CDR3 length: 14 residues. CDR3 in DNA: TGCGCCAGCAGCCAAGAGCCGGGCTCCTACGAGCAGTACTTC. Its translation is CASSQEPGSYEQYF.